Below are 10 T cell receptor beta chains sequenced from a single sample in a study of blood T cell repertoires in COVID-19. The data were produced by immunoSEQ multiplex PCR, yet TCRdb's version contains in-frame clones alone and is incomplete. The table shows 30,000 to 35,000 clones, with around 88% occurring only once. Material: peripheral blood. These receptors were taken from an older woman with active COVID-19.

The chain carries TRBV5-4 and TRBJ2-1, with TRBD2 matching 16 bases. Germline CDR1 and CDR2: SGHNT and YYREEE (reference sequence). The CDR3 is 19 residues long. The V gene end was trimmed by 4 bases and the J gene end by 0 bases; junction bases not matched to a gene: 7. The CDR3 DNA reads TGTGCCAGCAGCCCGGGACTAGCGGGGGGGAGGGGCTCCTACAATGAGCAGTTCTTC. It translates to CASSPGLAGGRGSYNEQFF.

V and J are TRBV4-1 and TRBJ2-2; the D gene is possibly TRBD2 (5 bases). Germline CDR1 MGHRA, CDR2 YSYEKL. V lost 6 bases to trimming and J lost 0 bases, with 11 bases between them. This CDR3 is built from 15 residues. This CDR3 reads CASRVASPNTGELFF. The CDR3 DNA reads as TGCGCCAGCAGGGTGGCTAGCCCGAACACCGGGGAGCTGTTTTTT.

The J gene is TRBJ2-1, the V gene TRBV7-2; D unclear. The CDR3 spans 13 residues. Germline V gene data show CDR1 as SGHTA and CDR2 as FQGNSA. The V end lost 3 bases, the J end lost 9 bases, and 12 bases lay between the germline ends. The DNA for the CDR3 is TGTGCCAGCAGCTTTGGAGCGTTCGCTGAGCAGTTCTTC. Translated, it gives CASSFGAFAEQFF.

CDR3 amino acids: CASSLATQGNYGYTF. The CDR3 nucleotides are TGTGCCAGCAGCCTCGCGACACAGGGGAACTATGGCTACACCTTC. The V and J genes are TRBV4-2 and TRBJ1-2; 7 bases are shared with TRBD1. The CDR3 is 15 amino acids. Germline trimming cut 4 bases from V and 2 bases from J; bases unmatched to any gene: 7. Germline CDR1 LGHNA, CDR2 YNFKEQ.

The rearrangement uses TRBV6-2 or TRBV6-3 and TRBJ2-3; TRBD2 aligns across 8 bases. Germline loops: CDR1 MNHEY, CDR2 SVGEGT. The CDR3 is made up of 19 amino acids. V shed 2 bases, J shed 0 bases, and the junction held 13 bases outside the gene matches. The chain's CDR3 is CASSYPTVAGSPSTDTQYF. The CDR3 bases are TGTGCCAGCAGTTACCCGACGGTAGCGGGGAGCCCTAGCACAGATACGCAGTATTTT.

J is TRBJ2-3 and V is TRBV10-3; D unresolved. The CDR3 consists of 13 residues. Germline CDR1 ENHRY, CDR2 SYGVKD. The V and J ends lost 2 bases and 0 bases respectively, with 3 bases between them. For the CDR3, the DNA is TGTGCCATCAGTGAGACTAGCACAGATACGCAGTATTTT. This translates into CAISETSTDTQYF.

The rearrangement uses TRBV19 and TRBJ2-5; tentatively, D is TRBD2 (6 bases). V was pared by 5 bases and J by 1 base, with 11 bases between. This CDR3 contains 14 residues. Germline CDR1 is LNHDA and CDR2 is SQIVND (reference sequence). This CDR3 is CASSHLTSQETQYF. For the CDR3, the DNA is TGTGCCAGTAGTCACCTGACTAGCCAAGAGACCCAGTACTTC.

The chain has TRBV11-3 and TRBJ2-7; D is possibly TRBD1 (7 bases). The CDR3 extends over 16 amino acids. Trimming shortened V by 3 bases and J by 6 bases, and 21 bases separated the two germline ends. CDR1 is SGHNT and CDR2 is YENEEA in the germline V gene. In DNA form, the CDR3 reads TGTGCCAGCAGCTTCGAAGGAGGACAGGAGGGGGCCGAGCAGTACTTC. Amino acids: CASSFEGGQEGAEQYF.

The V gene is TRBV28, the J gene TRBJ2-2, with 9 bases identical to TRBD1. This CDR3 is built from 15 residues. Germline CDR1 reads MDHEN; CDR2 reads SYDVKM. The J segment lost 5 bases and the V segment lost 4 bases, leaving 5 bases of the junction unmatched. CDR3 bases: TGTGCCAGCAGTTACAGGGGGCGCAGAACCGGGGAGCTGTTTTTT. It yields the protein CASSYRGRRTGELFF. The full variable domain, with the rest looked up from reference TRBV28 and TRBJ2-2, is DVKVTQSSRYLVKRTGEKVFLECVQDMDHENMFWYRQDPGLGLRLIYFSYDVKMKEKGDIPEGYSVSREKKERFSLILESASTNQTSMYLCASSYRGRRTGELFFGEGSRLTVL.

V and J are TRBV27 and TRBJ2-3; 9 nucleotides align to TRBD1. The germline V gene has CDR1 MNHEY and CDR2 SMNVEV (reference sequence). The CDR3 contains 16 residues. V shed 3 bases and J 6 bases; nucleotides not matched to a gene: 10. CDR3 in amino acids: CASSFRQQGAWDTQYF. The CDR3 DNA follows: TGTGCCAGCAGTTTCCGTCAACAGGGGGCCTGGGATACGCAGTATTTT.